This entry is about one TCR beta chain. What it binds is not known. Germline values: CDR1 MDHEN, CDR2 SYDVKM. Trimming stripped 6 bases from V and 0 bases from J, with 12 bases between. This CDR3 is 15 amino acids long. Clones were read by immunoSEQ multiplex PCR, and TCRdb kept only the in-frame ones, dropping some. This sample has 9,500 or so clones; nearly 80% occur once, and the top ten carry around 21%. This entry comes from a study of CD4+ T cells in melanoma. Points from the study as a whole: CD8+ T cell, macrophage and B cell function reportedly correlated with neoantigen-specific CD4+ T cells. Reportedly, melanoma neoantigen-specific CD4+ T cells showed varied differentiation states.

The chain couples TRBV28 to TRBJ1-5; no definite D call. The sample taken for sequencing was cells from a culture (not recorded whether cultured in vitro). This sequence originates from a human donor with melanoma. CDR3 in amino acids: CASSSIVYSNQPQHF. Written as DNA, the CDR3 is TGTGCCAGCAGCTCAATAGTCTATAGCAATCAGCCCCAGCATTTT.